This TCR beta chain emerged from a study of shared clonotypes between healthy human individuals. Looking at the study overall: Serving as donors were a couple of women and a few men, whose ages spanned 18 to 49.

Germline V gene data show CDR1 as SSHAT and CDR2 as FNYEAQ (reference sequence). This CDR3 has 15 residues. Data came from immunoSEQ multiplex PCR; TCRdb stores just in-frame clones and leaves some out. This sample carries around 2.3 million clones, almost 96% of them seen once, and the ten largest clones take roughly 0.13%. Concerning this clone: At one end the junction does not follow the germline gene, possibly because of a read error.

Sequenced material: naive CD4+ T cells sorted from blood. As for subset: CD45RA+ positively selected. This sequence was found in a man aged 18 to 30 in good health. The J gene is TRBJ2-7, the V gene TRBV7-7; D remains unclear. CDR3 sequence reads: CASSPSPVSSYEQYF. CDR3 DNA: TGTGCTAGCAGCCCCTCCCCCGTTAGCTCCTACGAGCAGTACTTC.